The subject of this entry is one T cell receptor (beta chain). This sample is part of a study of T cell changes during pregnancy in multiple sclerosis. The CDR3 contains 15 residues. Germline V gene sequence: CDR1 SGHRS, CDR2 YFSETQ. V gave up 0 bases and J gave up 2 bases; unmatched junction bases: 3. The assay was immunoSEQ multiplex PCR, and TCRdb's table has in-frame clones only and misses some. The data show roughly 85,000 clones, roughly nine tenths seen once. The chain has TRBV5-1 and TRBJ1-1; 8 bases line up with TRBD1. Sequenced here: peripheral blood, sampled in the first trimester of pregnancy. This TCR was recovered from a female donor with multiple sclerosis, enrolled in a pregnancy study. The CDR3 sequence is CASSLAAGGNTEAFF. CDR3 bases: TGCGCCAGCAGCTTGGCGGCAGGGGGCAACACTGAAGCTTTCTTT.